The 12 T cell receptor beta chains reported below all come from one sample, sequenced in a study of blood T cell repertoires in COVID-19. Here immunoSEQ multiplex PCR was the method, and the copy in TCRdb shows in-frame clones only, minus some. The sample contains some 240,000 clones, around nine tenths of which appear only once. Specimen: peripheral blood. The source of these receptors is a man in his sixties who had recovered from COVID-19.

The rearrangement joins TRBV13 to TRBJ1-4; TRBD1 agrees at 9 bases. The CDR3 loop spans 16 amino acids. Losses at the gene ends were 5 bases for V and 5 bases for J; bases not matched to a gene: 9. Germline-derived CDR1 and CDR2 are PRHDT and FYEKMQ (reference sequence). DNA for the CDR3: TGTGCCAGCAGCCGATTACAGGGGGCAGGCAATGAAAAACTGTTTTTT. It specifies CASSRLQGAGNEKLFF.

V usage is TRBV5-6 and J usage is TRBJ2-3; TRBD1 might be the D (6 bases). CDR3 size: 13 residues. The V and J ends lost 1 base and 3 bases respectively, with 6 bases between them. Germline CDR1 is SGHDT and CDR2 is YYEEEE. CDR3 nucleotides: TGTGCCAGCAGCTTGACAGGGACAGATACGCAGTATTTT. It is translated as CASSLTGTDTQYF.

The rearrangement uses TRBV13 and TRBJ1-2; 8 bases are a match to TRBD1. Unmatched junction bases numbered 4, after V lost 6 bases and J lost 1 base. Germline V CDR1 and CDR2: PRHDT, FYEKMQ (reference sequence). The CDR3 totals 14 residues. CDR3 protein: CASSRTGYNYGYTF. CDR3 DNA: TGTGCCAGCAGTCGGACAGGGTATAACTATGGCTACACCTTC. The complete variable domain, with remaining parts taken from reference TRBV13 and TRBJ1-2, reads AAGVIQSPRHLIKEKRETATLKCYPIPRHDTVYWYQQGPGQDPQFLISFYEKMQSDKGSIPDRFSAQQFSDYHSELNMSSLELGDSALYFCASSRTGYNYGYTFGSGTRLTVV.

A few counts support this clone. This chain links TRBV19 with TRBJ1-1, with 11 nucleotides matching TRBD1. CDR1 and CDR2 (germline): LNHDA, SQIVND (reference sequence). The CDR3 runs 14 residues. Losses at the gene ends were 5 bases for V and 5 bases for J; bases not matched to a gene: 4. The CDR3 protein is CASSLDRGQTEAFF. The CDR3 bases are TGTGCCAGTAGTCTGGACAGGGGGCAGACTGAAGCTTTCTTT.

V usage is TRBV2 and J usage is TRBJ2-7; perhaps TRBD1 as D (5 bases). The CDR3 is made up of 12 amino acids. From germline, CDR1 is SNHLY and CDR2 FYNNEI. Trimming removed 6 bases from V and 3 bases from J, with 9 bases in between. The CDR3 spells CASRFDSYEQYF. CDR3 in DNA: TGTGCCAGCAGGTTCGACAGCTACGAGCAGTACTTC.

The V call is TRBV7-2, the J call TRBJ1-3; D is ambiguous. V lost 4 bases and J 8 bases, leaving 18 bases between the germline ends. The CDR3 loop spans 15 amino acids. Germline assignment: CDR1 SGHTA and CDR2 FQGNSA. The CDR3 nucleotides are TGTGCCAGCAGCTATCAAGGACTAGGGCCGGACACCATATATTTT. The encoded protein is CASSYQGLGPDTIYF. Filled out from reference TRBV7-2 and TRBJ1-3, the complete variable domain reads GAGVSQSPSNKVTEKGKDVELRCDPISGHTALYWYRQSLGQGLEFLIYFQGNSAPDKSGLPSDRFSAERTGGSVSTLTIQRTQQEDSAVYLCASSYQGLGPDTIYFGEGSWLTVV.

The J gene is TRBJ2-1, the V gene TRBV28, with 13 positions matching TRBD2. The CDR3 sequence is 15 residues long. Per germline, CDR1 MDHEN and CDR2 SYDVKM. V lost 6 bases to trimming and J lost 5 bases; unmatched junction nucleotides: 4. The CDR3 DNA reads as TGTGCCAGCAGCCCGACTAGCGGGGGGAACAATGAGCAGTTCTTC. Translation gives CASSPTSGGNNEQFF.

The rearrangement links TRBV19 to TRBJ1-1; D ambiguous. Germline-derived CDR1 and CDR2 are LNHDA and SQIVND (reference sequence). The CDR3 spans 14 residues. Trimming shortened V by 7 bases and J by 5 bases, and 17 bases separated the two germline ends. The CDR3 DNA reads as TGTGCCAGTACCAAGGCGGACGGACTAACTGAAGCTTTCTTT. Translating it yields CASTKADGLTEAFF.

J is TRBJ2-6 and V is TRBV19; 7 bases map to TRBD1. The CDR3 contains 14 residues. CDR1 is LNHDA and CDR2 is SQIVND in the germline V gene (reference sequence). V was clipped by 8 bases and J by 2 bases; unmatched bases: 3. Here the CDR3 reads CASWDRAGANVLTF. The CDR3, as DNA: TGTGCCAGTTGGGACAGAGCTGGGGCCAACGTCCTGACTTTC.

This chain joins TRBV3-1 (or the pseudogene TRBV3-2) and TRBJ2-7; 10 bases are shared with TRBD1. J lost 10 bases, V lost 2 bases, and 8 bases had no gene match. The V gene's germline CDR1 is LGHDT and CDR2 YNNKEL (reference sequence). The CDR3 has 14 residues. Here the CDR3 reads CASSQYSGTGVQYF. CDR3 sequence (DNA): TGTGCCAGCAGCCAATATTCCGGGACAGGGGTCCAGTACTTC.

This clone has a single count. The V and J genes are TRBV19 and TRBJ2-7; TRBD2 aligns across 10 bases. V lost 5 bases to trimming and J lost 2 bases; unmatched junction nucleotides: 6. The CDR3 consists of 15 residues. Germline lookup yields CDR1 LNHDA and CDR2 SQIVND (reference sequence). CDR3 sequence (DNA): TGTGCCAGTAGTCCCCGGACTAGCGGAGCCTACGAGCAGTACTTC. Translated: CASSPRTSGAYEQYF. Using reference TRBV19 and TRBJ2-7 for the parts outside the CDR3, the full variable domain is DGGITQSPKYLFRKEGQNVTLSCEQNLNHDAMYWYRQDPGQGLRLIYYSQIVNDFQKGDIAEGYSVSREKKESFPLTVTSAQKNPTAFYLCASSPRTSGAYEQYFGPGTRLTVT.

The CDR3, as DNA: TGTGCCAGCAGCCAGAGGTCGTTCCCCTACAATGAGCAGTTCTTC. It encodes CASSQRSFPYNEQFF. This chain links TRBV5-5 with TRBJ2-1; no clear D gene. The CDR3 length is 15 residues. CDR1 and CDR2 from the germline V gene are SGHKS and YYEKEE (reference sequence). The ends were cut back, 4 bases at V and 2 bases at J, with 13 bases in the middle.